Listed below are T cell receptor beta chains from one sample, sequenced in a study of blood T cells in healthy people across ages. MiXCR, applied by TCRdb to the 5' RACE reads, yields one record per CDR3 protein. This table has just under 900,000 distinct CDR3 sequences, about 30% appearing once. The sample comprised blood. Every receptor here comes from a woman aged 80 or older in good health. Each CDR3 is given with its conserved first and last residue. A D gene is named only where the DNA matches it firmly. Clone size is not always given. Where it is, it says once, few, many or a class for expanded clones.

J gene	clone size	V gene	D gene	CDR3 DNA	CDR3 protein
TRBJ1-1	NA	TRBV6-1	TRBD1	TGTGCCAGCAGAAGCCGGGACAGGGAGAGGGGCACTGAAGCTTTCTTT	CASRSRDRERGTEAFF
TRBJ2-3	many	TRBV6-1	NA	TGTGCCAGCAGTGAACGGGGGGCAGCTAGCACAGATACGCAGTATTTT	CASSERGAASTDTQYF
TRBJ2-3	NA	TRBV2	NA	TGTGCCCGCAAGCAGGGGCACACAGATACGCAGTATTTT	CARKQGHTDTQYF
TRBJ2-1	NA	TRBV11-2	NA	TGTGCCAGCAGCTCCTCCCTGGGCCTACTCAATGAGCAGTTCTTC	CASSSSLGLLNEQFF
TRBJ1-6	few	TRBV15	NA	TGTGCCACCAGCAGAGATCTGTCAGGGGACTCACCCCTCCACTTT	CATSRDLSGDSPLHF
TRBJ2-3	few	TRBV10-3	NA	TGTGCCATCAGTGATAAAACCGCCCTAAGCACAGATACGCAGTATTTT	CAISDKTALSTDTQYF
TRBJ2-7	NA	TRBV19	TRBD1	TGTGCCAGTAGTAAACCGGGACAGGGGATATACGAGCAGTACTTC	CASSKPGQGIYEQYF
TRBJ2-5	NA	TRBV5-1	NA	TGCGCCAGCAGCCACGGGACGGGGCTACGAGGGCAGTACTTC	CASSHGTGLRGQYF
TRBJ2-5	many	TRBV20-1	NA	TGCAGCGCTACAAGGGGCGGGACCTCAGAGACCCAGTACTTC	CSATRGGTSETQYF
TRBJ1-1	NA	TRBV6-2/TRBV6-3	NA	TGTGCCAGCACCAACTATCCTCGATCCAGAGAGAACACTGAAGCTTTCTTT	CASTNYPRSRENTEAFF
TRBJ2-5	NA	TRBV12-3/TRBV12-4	NA	TGTGCCAGCAGTTTAAAGCGGTCCGGTGAGCAGTACTTC	CASSLKRSGEQYF
TRBJ2-7	many	TRBV7-2	NA	TGTGCCAGCAGCATCGGACGCTTGAGGGACACGTCCTACGAGCAGTACTTC	CASSIGRLRDTSYEQYF
TRBJ2-7	NA	TRBV12-3/TRBV12-4	TRBD2	TGTGTCAGCGAGGTCGGGGAGGGGTACAATGAGCAGTACTTC	CVSEVGEGYNEQYF
TRBJ2-3	many	TRBV10-3	NA	TGTGCCATCAGTGACCGTTGGGAAGCAGATACGCAGTATTTT	CAISDRWEADTQYF
TRBJ2-5	few	TRBV19	NA	TGTGCCAGTAGTACGACAGCTCAAGAGACCCAGTACTTC	CASSTTAQETQYF
TRBJ1-4	many	TRBV4-3	NA	TGCGCCAGCAGCCAAGAACCCCCACCGACAGGAGCGGAAAAACTGTTTTTT	CASSQEPPPTGAEKLFF
TRBJ2-7	many	TRBV7-2	NA	TGTGCCAGCAGCTTACACTACGAGCAGTACTTC	CASSLHYEQYF
TRBJ2-7	few	TRBV19	NA	TGTGCCAGTAGTCCACAGGACGGAGCCTACGAGCAGTACTTC	CASSPQDGAYEQYF
TRBJ2-7	NA	TRBV6-5	NA	TGTGCCGGCAAGGGGACGGGGAGCTCCTACGAGCAGTACTTC	CAGKGTGSSYEQYF
TRBJ2-2	NA	TRBV7-9	TRBD1	TGTGCCAGCAGCGGGGACAGGTATCAGGCCGGGGAGCTGTTTTTT	CASSGDRYQAGELFF
TRBJ2-3	many	TRBV12-3/TRBV12-4	NA	TGTGCCAGCAGTTTAGTTCGACAGAGCACAGATACGCAGTATTTT	CASSLVRQSTDTQYF
TRBJ2-2	NA	TRBV7-3	TRBD2	TGTGCCAGCAGGCCCAGCGGGGGGATGTACACCGGGGAGCTGTTTTTT	CASRPSGGMYTGELFF
TRBJ2-2	NA	TRBV7-2	TRBD2	TGTGCCAGCAGCTTGATGGCTAGCGGATACACCGGGGAGCTGTTTTTT	CASSLMASGYTGELFF
TRBJ2-5	many	TRBV28	NA	TGTGCCAGCAGTTTATTGTGGCGAGGAGGGGAGACCCAGTACTTC	CASSLLWRGGETQYF
TRBJ2-5	few	TRBV11-2	NA	TGTGCCAGCAGCTTAGTGTTGGGTAGCTTGGCCGAAAAAGAGACCCAGTACTTC	CASSLVLGSLAEKETQYF
TRBJ2-7	many	TRBV6-6	TRBD2	TGTGCCAGCAGTTACTCGCCGGGGGGTCCTCAGTACTTC	CASSYSPGGPQYF
TRBJ1-4	NA	TRBV7-7	NA	TGTGCCAGCAGCTTGACAGATGGAGCTAATGAAAAACTGTTTTTT	CASSLTDGANEKLFF
TRBJ1-1	NA	TRBV5-1	TRBD1	TGCGCCAGCAGCTGGGGACAGACCTCTACGACTGAAGCTTTCTTT	CASSWGQTSTTEAFF